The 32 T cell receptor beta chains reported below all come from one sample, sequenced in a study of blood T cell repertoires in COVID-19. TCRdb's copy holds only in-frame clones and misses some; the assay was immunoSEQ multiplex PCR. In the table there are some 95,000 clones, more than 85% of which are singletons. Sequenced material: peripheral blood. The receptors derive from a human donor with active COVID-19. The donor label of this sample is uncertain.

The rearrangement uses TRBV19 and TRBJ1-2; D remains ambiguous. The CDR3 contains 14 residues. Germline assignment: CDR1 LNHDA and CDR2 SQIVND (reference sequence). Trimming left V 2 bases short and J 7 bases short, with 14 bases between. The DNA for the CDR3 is TGTGCCAGTAGTATAAATTGGCTGCTCTTTGGCTACACCTTC. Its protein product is CASSINWLLFGYTF.

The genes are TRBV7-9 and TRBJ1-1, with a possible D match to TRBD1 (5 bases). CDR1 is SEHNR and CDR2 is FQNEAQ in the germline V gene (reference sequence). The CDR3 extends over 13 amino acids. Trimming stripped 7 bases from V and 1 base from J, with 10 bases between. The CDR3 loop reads CASTRTPNTEAFF. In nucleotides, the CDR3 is TGTGCCAGCACCAGGACACCGAACACTGAAGCTTTCTTT.

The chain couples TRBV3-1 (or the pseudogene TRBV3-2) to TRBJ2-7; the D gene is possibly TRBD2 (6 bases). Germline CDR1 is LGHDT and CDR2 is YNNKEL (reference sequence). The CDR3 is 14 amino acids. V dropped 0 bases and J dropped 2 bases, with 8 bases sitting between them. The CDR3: CASSQDAGTYEQYF. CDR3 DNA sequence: TGTGCCAGCAGCCAAGACGCGGGGACCTACGAGCAGTACTTC.

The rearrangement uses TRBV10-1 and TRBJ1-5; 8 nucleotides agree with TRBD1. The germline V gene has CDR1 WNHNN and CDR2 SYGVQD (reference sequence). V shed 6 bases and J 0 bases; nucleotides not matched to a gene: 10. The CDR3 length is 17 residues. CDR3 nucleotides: TGCGCCAGCAGCCCCGACAGGGGAAAAGGTAGCAATCAGCCCCAGCATTTT. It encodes CASSPDRGKGSNQPQHF.

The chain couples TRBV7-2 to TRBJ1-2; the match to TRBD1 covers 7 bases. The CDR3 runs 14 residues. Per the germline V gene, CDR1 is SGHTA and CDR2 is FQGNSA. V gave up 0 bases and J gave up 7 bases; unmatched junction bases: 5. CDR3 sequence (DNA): TGTGCCAGCAGCTTAGCCGTGACAGGGTTTGGCTACACCTTC. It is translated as CASSLAVTGFGYTF.

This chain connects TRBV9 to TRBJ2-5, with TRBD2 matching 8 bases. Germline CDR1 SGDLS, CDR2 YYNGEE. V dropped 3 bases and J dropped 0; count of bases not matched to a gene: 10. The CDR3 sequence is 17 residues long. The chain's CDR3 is CASSADGGAGDQETQYF. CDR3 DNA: TGTGCCAGCAGCGCTGACGGGGGAGCGGGGGACCAAGAGACCCAGTACTTC.

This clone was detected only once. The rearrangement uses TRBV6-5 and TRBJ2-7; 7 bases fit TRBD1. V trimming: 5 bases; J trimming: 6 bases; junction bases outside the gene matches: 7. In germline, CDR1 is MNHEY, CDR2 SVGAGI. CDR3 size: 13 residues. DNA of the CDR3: TGTGCCAGCAGTCCCCGACAGGGCGGCGAGCAGTACTTC. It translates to CASSPRQGGEQYF.

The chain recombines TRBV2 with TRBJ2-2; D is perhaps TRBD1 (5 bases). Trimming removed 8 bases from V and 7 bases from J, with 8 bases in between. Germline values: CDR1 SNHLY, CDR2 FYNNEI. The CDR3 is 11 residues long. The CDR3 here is CASGAFGELFF. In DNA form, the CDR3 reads TGTGCCAGCGGGGCCTTCGGGGAGCTGTTTTTT.

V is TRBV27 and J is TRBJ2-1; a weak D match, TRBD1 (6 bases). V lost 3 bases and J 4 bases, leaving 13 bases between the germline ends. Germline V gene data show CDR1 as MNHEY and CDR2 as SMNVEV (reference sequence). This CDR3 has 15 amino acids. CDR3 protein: CASSFMDRRYNEQFF. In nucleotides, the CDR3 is TGTGCCAGCAGTTTTATGGACAGAAGATACAATGAGCAGTTCTTC.

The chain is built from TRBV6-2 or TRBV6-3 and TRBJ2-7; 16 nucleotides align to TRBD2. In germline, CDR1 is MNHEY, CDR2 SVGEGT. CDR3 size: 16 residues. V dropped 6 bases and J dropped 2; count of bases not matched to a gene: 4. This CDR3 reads CASSQGTSGGAYEQYF. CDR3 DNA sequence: TGTGCCAGCAGCCAAGGGACTAGCGGGGGGGCCTACGAGCAGTACTTC.

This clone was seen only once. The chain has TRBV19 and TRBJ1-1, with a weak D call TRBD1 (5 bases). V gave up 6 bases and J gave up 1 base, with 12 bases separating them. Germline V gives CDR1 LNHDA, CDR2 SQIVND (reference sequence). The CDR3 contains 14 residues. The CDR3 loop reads CASRTLGQNTEAFF. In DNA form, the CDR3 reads TGTGCCAGTAGGACCCTAGGACAGAACACTGAAGCTTTCTTT.

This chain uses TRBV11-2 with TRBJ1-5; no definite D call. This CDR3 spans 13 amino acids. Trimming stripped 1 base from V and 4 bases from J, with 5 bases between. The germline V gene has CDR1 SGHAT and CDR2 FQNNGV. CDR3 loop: CASSLGLNQPQHF. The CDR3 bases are TGTGCCAGCAGCTTAGGGCTGAATCAGCCCCAGCATTTT. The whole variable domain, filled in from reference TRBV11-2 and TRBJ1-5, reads EAGVAQSPRYKIIEKRQSVAFWCNPISGHATLYWYQQILGQGPKLLIQFQNNGVVDDSQLPKDRFSAERLKGVDSTLKIQPAKLEDSAVYLCASSLGLNQPQHFGDGTRLSIL.

This chain's CDR3 is CASSQEPGLVHRANVLTF. The CDR3, as DNA: TGCGCCAGCAGCCAAGAGCCAGGACTAGTTCATAGGGCCAACGTCCTGACTTTC. V usage is TRBV4-3 and J usage is TRBJ2-6, with TRBD2 identical over 7 bases. CDR3 size: 18 residues. Losses at the gene ends were 0 bases for V and 5 bases for J; bases not matched to a gene: 10. In germline, CDR1 is LGHNA, CDR2 YSLEER.

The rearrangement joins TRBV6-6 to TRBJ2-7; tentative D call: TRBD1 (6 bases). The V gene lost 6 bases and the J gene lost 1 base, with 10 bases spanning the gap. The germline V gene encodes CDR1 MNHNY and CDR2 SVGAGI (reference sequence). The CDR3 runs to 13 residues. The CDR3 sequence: CASRTGQSYEQYF. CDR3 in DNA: TGTGCCAGCAGAACTGGACAGTCCTACGAGCAGTACTTC.

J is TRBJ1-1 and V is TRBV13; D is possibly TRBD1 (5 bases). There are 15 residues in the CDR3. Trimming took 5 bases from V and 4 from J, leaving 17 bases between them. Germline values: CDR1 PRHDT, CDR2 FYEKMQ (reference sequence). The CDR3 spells CASSRGLTGRTEAFF. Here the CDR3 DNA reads TGTGCCAGCAGCCGGGGACTGACCGGGCGCACTGAAGCTTTCTTT.

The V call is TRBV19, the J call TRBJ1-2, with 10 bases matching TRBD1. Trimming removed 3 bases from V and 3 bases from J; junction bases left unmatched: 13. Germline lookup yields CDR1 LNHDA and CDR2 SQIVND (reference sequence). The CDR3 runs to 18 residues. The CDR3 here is CASSMRSRDRGLDYGYTF. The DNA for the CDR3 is TGTGCCAGTAGTATGCGCTCCAGGGACAGGGGACTGGACTATGGCTACACCTTC.

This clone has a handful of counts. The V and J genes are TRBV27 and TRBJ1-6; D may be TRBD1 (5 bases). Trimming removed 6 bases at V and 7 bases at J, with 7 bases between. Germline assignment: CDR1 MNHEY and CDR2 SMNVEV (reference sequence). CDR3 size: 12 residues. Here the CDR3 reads CASRGGNSPLHF. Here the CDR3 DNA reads TGTGCCAGCAGGGGGGGAAATTCACCCCTCCACTTT.

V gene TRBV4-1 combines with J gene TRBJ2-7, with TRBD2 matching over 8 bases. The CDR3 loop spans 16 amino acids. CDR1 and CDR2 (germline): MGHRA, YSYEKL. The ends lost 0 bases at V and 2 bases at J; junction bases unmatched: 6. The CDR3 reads CASSQEPSGLAYEQYF. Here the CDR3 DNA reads TGCGCCAGCAGCCAAGAACCTAGCGGGTTGGCCTACGAGCAGTACTTC.

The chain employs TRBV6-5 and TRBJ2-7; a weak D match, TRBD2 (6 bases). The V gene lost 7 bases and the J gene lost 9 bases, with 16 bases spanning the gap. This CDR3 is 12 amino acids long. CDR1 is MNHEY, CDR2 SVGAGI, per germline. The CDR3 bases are TGTGCCAGCACCGCCGTGGAGGGTTCGCAGTACTTC. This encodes CASTAVEGSQYF.

CDR3 sequence: CSVEDEGRPLTGANVLTF. CDR3 in DNA: TGCAGCGTTGAAGATGAGGGCAGGCCCTTGACTGGGGCCAACGTCCTGACTTTC. V and J are TRBV29-1 and TRBJ2-6, with D perhaps matching TRBD2 (5 bases). With 0 bases removed from V and 2 bases from J, the gap between germline ends came to 17 bases. The CDR3 spans 18 residues. The V gene's germline CDR1 is SQVTM and CDR2 ANQGSEA.

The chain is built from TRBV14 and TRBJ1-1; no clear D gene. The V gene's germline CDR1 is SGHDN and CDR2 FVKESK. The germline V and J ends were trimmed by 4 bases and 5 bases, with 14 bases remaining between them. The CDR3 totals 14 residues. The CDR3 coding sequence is TGTGCCAGCAGCCTTCGGGAGGGTTGGACTGAAGCTTTCTTT. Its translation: CASSLREGWTEAFF.

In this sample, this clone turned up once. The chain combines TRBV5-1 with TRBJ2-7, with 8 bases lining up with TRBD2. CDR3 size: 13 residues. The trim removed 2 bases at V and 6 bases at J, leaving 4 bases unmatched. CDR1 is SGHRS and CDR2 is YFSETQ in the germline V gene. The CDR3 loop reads CASSLRGGLEQYF. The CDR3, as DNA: TGCGCCAGCAGCTTACGGGGGGGTCTCGAGCAGTACTTC.

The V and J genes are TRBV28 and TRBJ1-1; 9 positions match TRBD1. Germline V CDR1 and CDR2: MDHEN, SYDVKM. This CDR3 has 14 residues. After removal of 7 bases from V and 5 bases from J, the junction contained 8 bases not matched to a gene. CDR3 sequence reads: CASIGQGPGTEAFF. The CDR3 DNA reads TGTGCCAGCATCGGACAGGGGCCTGGGACTGAAGCTTTCTTT.

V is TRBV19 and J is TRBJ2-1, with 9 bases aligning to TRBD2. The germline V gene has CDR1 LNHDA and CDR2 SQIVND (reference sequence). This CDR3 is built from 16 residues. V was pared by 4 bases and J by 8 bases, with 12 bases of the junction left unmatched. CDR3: CASSTTAGGGVDEQFF. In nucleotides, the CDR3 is TGTGCCAGTAGTACTACAGCGGGGGGCGGGGTCGATGAGCAGTTCTTC.

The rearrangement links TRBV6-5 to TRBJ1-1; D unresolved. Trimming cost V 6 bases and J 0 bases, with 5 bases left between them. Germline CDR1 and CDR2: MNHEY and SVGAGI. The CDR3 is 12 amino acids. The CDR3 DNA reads TGTGCCAGCAGGGCGGTGAACACTGAAGCTTTCTTT. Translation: CASRAVNTEAFF.

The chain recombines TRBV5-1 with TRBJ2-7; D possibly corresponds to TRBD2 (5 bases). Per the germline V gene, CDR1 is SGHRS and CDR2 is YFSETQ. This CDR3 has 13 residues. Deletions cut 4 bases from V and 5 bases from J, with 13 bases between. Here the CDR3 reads CASSARLGDEQYF. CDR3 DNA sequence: TGCGCCAGCAGCGCCCGCCTCGGGGACGAGCAGTACTTC.

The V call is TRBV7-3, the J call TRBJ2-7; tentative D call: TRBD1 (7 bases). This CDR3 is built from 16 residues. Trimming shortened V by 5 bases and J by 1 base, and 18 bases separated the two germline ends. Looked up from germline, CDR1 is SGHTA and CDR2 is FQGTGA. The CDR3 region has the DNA TGTGCCAGCAGCCCGAGCGCGGAGGGGGCTTCCTACGAGCAGTACTTC. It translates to CASSPSAEGASYEQYF.

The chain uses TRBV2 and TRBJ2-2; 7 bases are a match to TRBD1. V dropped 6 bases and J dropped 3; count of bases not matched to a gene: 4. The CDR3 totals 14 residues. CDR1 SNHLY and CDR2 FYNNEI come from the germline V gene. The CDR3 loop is CASRIDRDTGELFF. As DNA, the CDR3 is TGTGCCAGCAGAATCGACAGGGACACCGGGGAGCTGTTTTTT.

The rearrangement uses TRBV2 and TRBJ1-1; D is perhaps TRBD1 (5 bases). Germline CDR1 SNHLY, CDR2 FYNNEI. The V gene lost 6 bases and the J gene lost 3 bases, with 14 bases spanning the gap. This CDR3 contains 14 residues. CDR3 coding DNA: TGTGCCAGCAGGGCCCCGGCAGGGTACACTGAAGCTTTCTTT. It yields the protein CASRAPAGYTEAFF.

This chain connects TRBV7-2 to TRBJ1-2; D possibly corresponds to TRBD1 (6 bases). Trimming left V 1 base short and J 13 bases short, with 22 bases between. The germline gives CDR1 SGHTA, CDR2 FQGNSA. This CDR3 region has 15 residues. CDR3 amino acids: CASSLDRALLPTGTF. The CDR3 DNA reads TGTGCCAGCAGCTTAGACAGGGCCCTGCTCCCGACCGGCACCTTC.

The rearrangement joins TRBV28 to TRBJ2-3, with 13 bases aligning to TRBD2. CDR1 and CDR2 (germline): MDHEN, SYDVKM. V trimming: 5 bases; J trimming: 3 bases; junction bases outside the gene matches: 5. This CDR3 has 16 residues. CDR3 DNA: TGTGCCAGCAGTAGCCTGACTAGCGGGGGGACAGATACGCAGTATTTT. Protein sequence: CASSSLTSGGTDTQYF.

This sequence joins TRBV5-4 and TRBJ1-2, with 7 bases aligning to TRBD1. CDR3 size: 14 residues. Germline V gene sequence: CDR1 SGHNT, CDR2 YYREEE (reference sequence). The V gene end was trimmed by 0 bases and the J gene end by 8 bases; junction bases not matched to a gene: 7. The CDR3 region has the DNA TGTGCCAGCAGCTTGGACCGACAGGGTCGGGGCTACACCTTC. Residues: CASSLDRQGRGYTF.